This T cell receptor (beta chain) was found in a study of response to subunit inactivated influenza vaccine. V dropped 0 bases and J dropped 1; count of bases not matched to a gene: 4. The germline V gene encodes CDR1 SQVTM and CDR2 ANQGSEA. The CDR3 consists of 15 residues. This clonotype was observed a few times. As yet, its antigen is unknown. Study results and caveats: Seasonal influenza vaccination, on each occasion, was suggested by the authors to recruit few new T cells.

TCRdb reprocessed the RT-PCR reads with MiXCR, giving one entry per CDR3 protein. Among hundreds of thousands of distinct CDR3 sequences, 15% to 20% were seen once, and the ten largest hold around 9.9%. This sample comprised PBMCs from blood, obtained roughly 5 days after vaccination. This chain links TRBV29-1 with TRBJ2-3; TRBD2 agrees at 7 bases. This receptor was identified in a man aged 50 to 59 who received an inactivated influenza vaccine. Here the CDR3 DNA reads TGCAGCGTTGAAGATGCGGGAGCCCGCACAGATACGCAGTATTTT. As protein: CSVEDAGARTDTQYF.